This is a list of T cell receptor beta chains from one sample in a study of blood T cell repertoires in COVID-19. Repertoires were generated with immunoSEQ multiplex PCR, while TCRdb's copy carries only in-frame clones and drops some. There are roughly 360,000 clones in the sample; more than 75% occur only once, and 0.85% to 1.3% lies in the top ten. Source material: peripheral blood. The receptors shown here come from a human donor with acute or convalescent COVID-19. The donor label of this sample is uncertain. Both conserved end residues are part of each CDR3. The D gene is left open where the match is weak. Clone size, where shown, is once, few, many, or a class for clones that have expanded.

clone size	D gene	J gene	V gene	CDR3 protein	CDR3 DNA
.	.	TRBJ1-1	TRBV7-9	CASSLVVNTEAFF	TGTGCCAGCAGCTTAGTCGTGAACACTGAAGCTTTCTTT
.	.	TRBJ1-5	TRBV27	CASSFSVREANQPQHF	TGTGCCAGCAGTTTTTCGGTCAGGGAGGCCAATCAGCCCCAGCATTTT
.	TRBD2	TRBJ2-1	TRBV15	CATSRQKEAGSSYNEQFF	TGTGCCACCAGCAGACAGAAAGAAGCGGGGAGCTCCTACAATGAGCAGTTCTTC
once	.	TRBJ1-1	TRBV7-9	CASSLSGNTEAFF	TGTGCCAGCAGCTTATCGGGGAACACTGAAGCTTTCTTT
.	TRBD1	TRBJ2-2	TRBV18	CASHRGQDTGELFF	TGTGCCAGCCACAGGGGGCAGGACACCGGGGAGCTGTTTTTT
.	TRBD2	TRBJ2-1	TRBV6-4	CASSDSGSSEQFF	TGTGCCAGCAGTGACAGCGGGAGCTCTGAGCAGTTCTTC
.	.	TRBJ2-1	TRBV30	CAWKRTGGYNEQFF	TGTGCCTGGAAGCGGACCGGCGGATACAATGAGCAGTTCTTC
.	.	TRBJ2-7	TRBV18	CASSPDYQGEQYF	TGTGCCAGCTCACCGGACTACCAGGGAGAGCAGTACTTC
.	.	TRBJ2-5	TRBV29-1	CSAQDNSGETQYF	TGCAGCGCCCAAGACAACTCCGGTGAGACCCAGTACTTC
.	TRBD1	TRBJ1-2	TRBV28	CASKEDRARLYGYTF	TGTGCCAGCAAAGAGGACAGGGCCCGGCTCTATGGCTACACCTTC
.	TRBD2	TRBJ2-1	TRBV7-7	CASSAGLGHNEQFF	TGTGCCAGCAGCGCGGGACTAGGCCACAATGAGCAGTTCTTC
.	TRBD2	TRBJ2-1	TRBV4-1	CASSQDAGRGEQFF	TGCGCCAGCAGCCAAGACGCCGGGAGGGGTGAGCAGTTCTTC
.	.	TRBJ2-5	TRBV5-1	CASSLGSWRETQYF	TGCGCCAGCAGCTTGGGCAGCTGGAGAGAGACCCAGTACTTC
.	TRBD1	TRBJ1-1	TRBV7-9	CASSSWDRVNTEAFF	TGTGCCAGCAGCTCCTGGGACAGGGTGAACACTGAAGCTTTCTTT
once	TRBD1	TRBJ1-5	TRBV30	CAWSRTGPYSNQPQHF	TGTGCCTGGAGCCGGACAGGACCCTATAGCAATCAGCCCCAGCATTTT
.	.	TRBJ1-2	TRBV2	CASTGRYRSQGGYTF	TGTGCCAGCACCGGTCGATACCGGAGCCAGGGTGGCTACACCTTC
.	TRBD1	TRBJ1-4	TRBV6-1	CASSEPGTGFEKLFF	TGTGCCAGCAGTGAACCGGGGACAGGGTTTGAAAAACTGTTTTTT
few	TRBD1	TRBJ1-5	TRBV19	CASSGDRASNQPQHF	TGTGCCAGTAGTGGGGACAGGGCGAGCAATCAGCCCCAGCATTTT
.	.	TRBJ2-2	TRBV24-1	CATTDNTNTGELFF	TGTGCCACCACGGACAACACCAACACCGGGGAGCTGTTTTTT
.	TRBD1	TRBJ1-1	TRBV2	CASRAWDSSTEAFF	TGTGCCAGCAGGGCCTGGGACAGTTCTACTGAAGCTTTCTTT
.	.	TRBJ2-3	TRBV14	CASSQAGVVWRDTQYF	TGTGCCAGCAGCCAAGCCGGGGTGGTGTGGAGGGATACGCAGTATTTT
.	TRBD1	TRBJ2-1	TRBV5-1	CASSISPGGFGSYNEQFF	TGCGCCAGCAGCATATCGCCAGGGGGTTTTGGTTCCTACAATGAGCAGTTCTTC
.	TRBD1	TRBJ1-3	TRBV12-3/TRBV12-4	CASRSGQGNTIYF	TGTGCCAGCAGATCGGGACAGGGGAACACCATATATTTT
.	TRBD2	TRBJ2-3	TRBV20-1	CSASPRPGTSGAVTDTQYF	TGCAGTGCTAGTCCCCGGCCGGGGACTAGCGGGGCAGTCACAGATACGCAGTATTTT
.	.	TRBJ1-6	TRBV6-5	CASRPPAGVNSPLHF	TGTGCCAGCAGACCCCCGGCAGGGGTCAATTCACCCCTCCACTTT
.	TRBD1	TRBJ1-6	TRBV28	CASSFQGQGLSPLHF	TGTGCCAGCAGTTTCCAAGGACAGGGTCTTTCACCCCTCCACTTT
.	TRBD2	TRBJ2-5	TRBV5-1	CASSLVLARGETQYF	TGCGCCAGCAGCTTGGTACTAGCGAGGGGAGAGACCCAGTACTTC
once	.	TRBJ1-1	TRBV6-5	CANSLEGNTEAFF	TGTGCCAACAGTTTGGAGGGGAACACTGAAGCTTTCTTT
.	TRBD2	TRBJ2-5	TRBV7-6	CASSPAGGLKETQYF	TGTGCCAGCAGCCCAGCCGGGGGGTTGAAAGAGACCCAGTACTTC
.	TRBD2	TRBJ2-3	TRBV3-1/TRBV3-2	CASSQGTSRADTQYF	TGTGCCAGCAGCCAAGGGACTAGCAGAGCAGATACGCAGTATTTT
.	TRBD1	TRBJ2-3	TRBV24-1	CATSDRTGRDTDTQYF	TGTGCCACCAGTGACCGGACAGGGCGCGACACAGATACGCAGTATTTT
.	TRBD1	TRBJ2-3	TRBV24-1	CATSKGQGGTDTQYF	TGTGCCACCAGCAAGGGACAGGGAGGAACAGATACGCAGTATTTT
.	.	TRBJ1-2	TRBV3-1/TRBV3-2	CASSQLVAGYTF	TGTGCCAGCAGCCAATTGGTAGCTGGCTACACCTTC
few	.	TRBJ1-5	TRBV28	CASSPIQGFSNQPQHF	TGTGCCAGCAGTCCGATTCAGGGGTTCTCAAATCAGCCCCAGCATTTT
.	TRBD2	TRBJ2-7	TRBV4-2	CASSHVSSSGNSYEQYF	TGTGCCAGCAGCCATGTCAGCTCTAGCGGGAACTCCTACGAGCAGTACTTC
.	.	TRBJ1-5	TRBV15	CATAQGGGNQPQHF	TGTGCCACCGCGCAGGGAGGGGGCAATCAGCCCCAGCATTTT
.	.	TRBJ1-2	TRBV30	CAGTTRGLLGYTF	TGTGCCGGGACAACCAGGGGCCTCCTAGGCTACACCTTC
once	TRBD1	TRBJ1-5	TRBV28	CASSYQGARNQPQHF	TGTGCCAGCAGTTATCAGGGGGCCCGCAATCAGCCCCAGCATTTT
.	.	TRBJ1-2	TRBV25-1	CASSQGYGYTF	TGTGCCAGCAGTCAGGGATATGGCTACACCTTC
.	TRBD1	TRBJ2-1	TRBV7-6	CASSPSRPGQGADEQFF	TGTGCCAGCAGCCCAAGTCGCCCGGGACAGGGGGCCGATGAGCAGTTCTTC
.	TRBD1	TRBJ1-1	TRBV29-1	CSVKGQYEAFF	TGCAGCGTAAAGGGACAGTATGAAGCTTTCTTT